Presented here are 10 T cell receptor beta chains from one specimen sequenced in a study of cytotoxic CD8 clonotypes in ibrutinib-treated CLL. TCRdb's table, derived via immunoSEQ multiplex PCR, lists solely in-frame clones and lacks some. The sample has roughly 300,000 clones; around 69% are singletons. The sample in question was PBMCs, obtained at disease progression, from a patient treated with ibrutinib. The receptors were sampled from a human donor with chronic lymphocytic leukemia.

The rearrangement links TRBV10-1 to TRBJ2-3; 10 positions agree with TRBD2. CDR3 size: 18 residues. CDR1 and CDR2 from the germline V gene are WNHNN and SYGVQD (reference sequence). The junction had 10 bases not matched to a gene; V was cut back by 1 base and J by 3 bases. CDR3 bases: TGCGCCAGCAGTGAGTATAAGCGGGAGGGCTTTTGGACAGATACGCAGTATTTT. As protein: CASSEYKREGFWTDTQYF.

The CDR3 spells CASRKDRVKNEQYF. The CDR3 region has the DNA TGTGCCAGCAGGAAAGACAGGGTTAAAAATGAGCAGTACTTC. This rearrangement joins TRBV6-6 to TRBJ2-7; TRBD1 matches 7 bases. Trimming removed 6 bases from V and 7 bases from J; junction bases left unmatched: 12. Germline V lookup: CDR1 MNHNY, CDR2 SVGAGI (reference sequence). The CDR3 contains 14 residues.

This clone was observed a handful of times. The chain uses TRBV6-5 and TRBJ2-7; D gene uncertain. Looked up from germline, CDR1 is MNHEY and CDR2 is SVGAGI. The V end lost 2 bases, the J end lost 0 bases, and 5 bases lay between the germline ends. CDR3 length: 13 residues. CDR3 amino acids: CASSYSISYEQYF. The CDR3 DNA reads as TGTGCCAGCAGTTACAGTATCTCCTACGAGCAGTACTTC.

This chain joins TRBV25-1 and TRBJ2-6, with D maybe TRBD2 (5 bases). In germline, CDR1 is MGHDK, CDR2 SYGVNS. Trimming removed 4 bases from V and 4 bases from J, with 14 bases in between. The CDR3 has 16 residues. Here the CDR3 reads CASSAQRVAGANVLTF. The CDR3 DNA reads TGTGCCAGCAGTGCACAGAGGGTAGCCGGGGCCAACGTCCTGACTTTC.

The chain is built from TRBV25-1 and TRBJ1-2, with 8 bases lining up with TRBD1. Losses at the gene ends were 3 bases for V and 8 bases for J; bases not matched to a gene: 5. Germline loops: CDR1 MGHDK, CDR2 SYGVNS. This CDR3 has 13 residues. The CDR3 here is CASSEDRVRGYTF. CDR3 bases: TGTGCCAGCAGTGAGGACAGGGTAAGAGGCTACACCTTC.

This chain joins TRBV6-5 and TRBJ2-3, with 11 bases matching TRBD2. The V segment lost 6 bases and the J segment 6 bases; nucleotides outside the gene matches: 8. Germline assignment: CDR1 MNHEY and CDR2 SVGAGI. The CDR3 is made up of 15 amino acids. CDR3 sequence reads: CASSLSGRGADTQYF. The CDR3 nucleotides are TGTGCCAGCAGCCTTAGCGGGAGGGGAGCGGATACGCAGTATTTT.

The chain has TRBV2 and TRBJ2-2; D remains unclear. The CDR3 has 14 residues. Germline V gene sequence: CDR1 SNHLY, CDR2 FYNNEI. Trimming removed 4 bases at V and 6 bases at J, with 12 bases between. CDR3: CASSAVLRSGELFF. DNA of the CDR3: TGTGCCAGCAGTGCCGTTTTACGGTCCGGGGAGCTGTTTTTT.

Points on this clone: Other DNA sequences from this sample encode an identical CDR3 as well. The chain links TRBV11-3 to TRBJ2-5; D may be TRBD1 (5 bases). The CDR3 is 13 amino acids. The ends were cut back, 5 bases at V and 3 bases at J, with 10 bases in the middle. The germline V gene encodes CDR1 SGHNT and CDR2 YENEEA. The CDR3 loop reads CASSLRVEETQYF. In DNA, the CDR3 is TGTGCCAGCAGCCTCAGGGTCGAAGAGACCCAGTACTTC.

The chain links TRBV11-1 to TRBJ2-5, with unresolved D. Trimming took off 5 bases at V and 2 bases at J, with 12 bases between the two ends. Per germline, CDR1 SGHAT and CDR2 FQDESV (reference sequence). CDR3 length: 14 amino acids. CDR3 nucleotides: TGTGCCAGCAGCCCCCCCTGGCGGCAAGAGACCCAGTACTTC. Its translation: CASSPPWRQETQYF.

The CDR3 loop reads CASSQGGGDQPQHF. The CDR3 coding sequence is TGTGCCAGCAGTCAAGGGGGCGGAGATCAGCCCCAGCATTTT. The chain couples TRBV6-5 to TRBJ1-5; 7 nucleotides align to TRBD1. CDR1 and CDR2 (germline): MNHEY, SVGAGI. This CDR3 comprises 14 residues. V dropped 5 bases and J dropped 5; count of bases not matched to a gene: 6.